This passage covers 27 T cell receptor beta chains from one sample sequenced in a study of T-cell reconstitution after alpha-beta-depleted transplantation in children. Preparing the TCRbeta library involved the use of unique molecular identifiers. TCRdb independently ran MiXCR on the PCR reads; one entry per CDR3 protein. The sample includes 700,000 to 950,000 distinct CDR3 sequences, about 15% of them seen just once. The starting material was PBMCs, mostly from graft donor cells, obtained 360 days after TCRalphabeta/CD19-depleted stem cell transplant. The source of these receptors is a male patient younger than 18 who had a stem cell transplant for acute lymphoblastic leukemia, so the T cells may come from the graft donor.

This clonotype was detected only a few times. The V call is TRBV20-1, the J call TRBJ2-5; D is possibly TRBD2 (5 bases). With 0 bases removed from V and 3 bases from J, the gap between germline ends came to 11 bases. CDR1 is DFQATT, CDR2 SNEGSKA, per germline (reference sequence). The CDR3 totals 14 residues. The CDR3 sequence is CSAREERTKETQYF. CDR3 nucleotide sequence: TGCAGTGCTAGAGAGGAGCGGACCAAAGAGACCCAGTACTTC.

The rearrangement joins TRBV7-2 to TRBJ2-1; 7 positions match TRBD1. Germline CDR1 reads SGHTA; CDR2 reads FQGNSA. There are 13 residues in the CDR3. Trimming cost V 5 bases and J 12 bases; bases outside gene matches: 10. The CDR3 nucleotides are TGTGCCAGCAGCCCCAACAGGGGCCGCCCGCAGTTCTTC. Its translation: CASSPNRGRPQFF. The full variable domain, with the rest looked up from reference TRBV7-2 and TRBJ2-1, is GAGVSQSPSNKVTEKGKDVELRCDPISGHTALYWYRQSLGQGLEFLIYFQGNSAPDKSGLPSDRFSAERTGGSVSTLTIQRTQQEDSAVYLCASSPNRGRPQFFGPGTRLTVL.

This CDR3 is CSARDFSSGRLSSYEQYF. The DNA of the CDR3 is TGCAGTGCTAGAGATTTTTCATCCGGCAGGCTGAGCTCCTACGAGCAGTACTTC. The chain links TRBV20-1 to TRBJ2-7, with D unresolved. Trimming stripped 0 bases from V and 0 bases from J, with 21 bases between. The germline gives CDR1 DFQATT, CDR2 SNEGSKA (reference sequence). The CDR3 is 18 amino acids.

V is TRBV12-3 or TRBV12-4 and J is TRBJ2-3, with D possibly called TRBD1 or TRBD2 (5 bases each). CDR3 length: 17 amino acids. Trimming removed 3 bases from V and 2 bases from J, with 18 bases in between. The CDR3 here is CASSLTRRAGPTDTQYF. The CDR3 bases are TGTGCCAGCAGTTTGACGCGCAGGGCGGGTCCCACAGATACGCAGTATTTT.

The sample holds a few counts of this clonotype. The CDR3 here is CSVADRWPSSTDTQYF. Written as DNA, the CDR3 is TGCAGCGTAGCGGACAGGTGGCCCTCTAGCACAGATACGCAGTATTTT. The gene calls are TRBV29-1 and TRBJ2-3, with 7 positions matching TRBD1. Per the germline V gene, CDR1 is SQVTM and CDR2 is ANQGSEA. V lost 6 bases and J lost 0; bases outside the gene matches: 12. CDR3 size: 16 residues.

V is TRBV5-1 and J is TRBJ1-1, with D tentatively TRBD1 (5 bases). The CDR3 spans 15 residues. Germline lookup yields CDR1 SGHRS and CDR2 YFSETQ. V lost 6 bases and J 2 bases, leaving 17 bases between the germline ends. This CDR3 is CASTKMGRDNTEAFF. The CDR3 DNA follows: TGCGCCAGCACCAAAATGGGACGGGATAACACTGAAGCTTTCTTT. Based on the CDR3 plus reference TRBV5-1 and TRBJ1-1, the full variable domain is KAGVTQTPRYLIKTRGQQVTLSCSPISGHRSVSWYQQTPGQGLQFLFEYFSETQRNKGNFPGRFSGRQFSNSRSEMNVSTLELGDSALYLCASTKMGRDNTEAFFGQGTRLTVV.

This clonotype was counted at least ten times. This may arise from a read error, as a much more abundant clone is one base away. The CDR3 DNA is TGCGCCAGCAGCTTGATGGGACAGCCCACTGAAGCTTTCTTT. It is translated as CASSLMGQPTEAFF. The chain has TRBV5-1 and TRBJ1-1, with 7 bases lining up with TRBD1. Trimming took 1 base from V and 4 from J; bases not matched to a gene: 4. The CDR3 contains 14 residues. Germline V gives CDR1 SGHRS, CDR2 YFSETQ.

J is TRBJ2-5 and V is TRBV12-3 or TRBV12-4; D gene unclear. The CDR3 runs to 13 residues. The germline V and J ends were trimmed by 4 bases and 0 bases, with 6 bases remaining between them. As DNA, the CDR3 is TGTGCCAGCAGTTCAGTGTACCAAGAGACCCAGTACTTC. Its protein is CASSSVYQETQYF.

V is TRBV29-1 and J is TRBJ1-2, with D perhaps TRBD1 (5 bases). Germline CDR1 SQVTM, CDR2 ANQGSEA. Trimming left V 3 bases short and J 2 bases short, with 7 bases between. This CDR3 comprises 12 residues. CDR3 coding DNA: TGCAGCGTTGAGGACAAGAACTATGGCTACACCTTC. Translating it yields CSVEDKNYGYTF.

The table lists this clonotype with a few counts. V gene TRBV30 combines with J gene TRBJ2-2; D possibly corresponds to TRBD2 (5 bases). The V and J ends lost 4 bases and 5 bases respectively, with 14 bases between them. The CDR3 runs 14 residues. Germline V lookup: CDR1 GTSNPN, CDR2 SVGIG (reference sequence). The CDR3 here is CAWKSTRVTGELFF. Written as DNA, the CDR3 is TGTGCCTGGAAAAGTACGAGGGTTACCGGGGAGCTGTTTTTT.

This clonotype was recorded a few times. The V and J genes are TRBV3-1 and TRBJ2-3, with a weak D call TRBD2 (5 bases). CDR1 and CDR2 (germline): LGHDT, YNNKEL (reference sequence). Trimming removed 1 base at V and 1 base at J, with 9 bases between. CDR3 length equals 15 residues. CDR3 loop: CASSQVRRGTDTQYF. Here the CDR3 DNA reads TGTGCCAGCAGCCAAGTGAGGCGGGGCACAGATACGCAGTATTTT.

This clonotype has a handful of counts. The chain links TRBV5-4 to TRBJ2-3, with TRBD2 matching over 14 bases. The CDR3 contains 17 residues. V was pared by 3 bases and J by 2 bases, with 5 bases of the junction left unmatched. Per germline, CDR1 SGHNT and CDR2 YYREEE (reference sequence). The CDR3 protein is CASSSGLAGVDTDTQYF. As DNA, the CDR3 is TGTGCCAGCAGCTCGGGACTAGCGGGAGTAGACACAGATACGCAGTATTTT. The variable domain in full, with the rest retrieved from reference TRBV5-4 and TRBJ2-3, is ETGVTQSPTHLIKTRGQQVTLRCSSQSGHNTVSWYQQALGQGPQFIFQYYREEENGRGNFPPRFSGLQFPNYSSELNVNALELDDSALYLCASSSGLAGVDTDTQYFGPGTRLTVL.

This clonotype appeared many times. The chain combines TRBV5-1 with TRBJ2-7; 9 positions agree with TRBD1. Looked up from germline, CDR1 is SGHRS and CDR2 is YFSETQ. V lost 4 bases and J lost 7; bases outside the gene matches: 9. This CDR3 region has 14 residues. CDR3 amino acids: CASSKGQGVNEQYF. CDR3 sequence (DNA): TGCGCCAGCAGCAAGGGACAGGGTGTGAATGAGCAGTACTTC.

This clonotype was seen at least ten times. The chain uses TRBV5-8 and TRBJ2-2; either TRBD1 or TRBD2 may fit D (5 bases each). V lost 5 bases to trimming and J lost 1 base, with 12 bases between them. The CDR3 sequence is 15 residues long. Germline-derived CDR1 and CDR2 are SGHTS and YDEGEE. CDR3 residues: CASRRGGWNTGELFF. The DNA of the CDR3 is TGTGCCAGCAGGAGGGGCGGGTGGAACACCGGGGAGCTGTTTTTT.

Only a few counts were recorded for this clonotype. The gene calls are TRBV7-3 and TRBJ2-1, with 13 bases identical to TRBD2. Trimming took 3 bases from V and 4 from J; bases not matched to a gene: 3. The CDR3 runs to 16 residues. Germline V gene data show CDR1 as SGHTA and CDR2 as FQGTGA. As DNA, the CDR3 is TGTGCCAGCAGCTTGACTAGCGGGAGGACTTACAATGAGCAGTTCTTC. It codes for CASSLTSGRTYNEQFF.

This clonotype came up a few times. The chain links TRBV2 to TRBJ2-1; possibly TRBD2 for D (7 bases). The CDR3 sequence is 10 residues long. Deletions cut 8 bases from V and 11 bases from J, with 10 bases between. In germline, CDR1 is SNHLY, CDR2 FYNNEI. CDR3: CASRGAKQFF. The DNA for the CDR3 is TGTGCCAGCCGGGGGGCCAAGCAGTTCTTC.

This clonotype has a handful of counts. The CDR3 sequence is CASSSGTSGLTYNEQFF. The CDR3 coding sequence is TGCGCCAGCAGCTCAGGGACTAGCGGACTAACCTACAATGAGCAGTTCTTC. The chain combines TRBV5-1 with TRBJ2-1; 11 nucleotides align to TRBD2. From germline, CDR1 is SGHRS and CDR2 YFSETQ. This CDR3 is 17 amino acids long. Trimming cost V 3 bases and J 2 bases; bases outside gene matches: 7.

This clonotype was observed a handful of times. The chain carries TRBV12-3 or TRBV12-4 and TRBJ1-2; D may be TRBD1 (5 bases). The V and J ends lost 6 bases and 10 bases respectively, with 18 bases between them. This CDR3 is built from 13 residues. CDR3 in amino acids: CASRTRVSGTYTF. The CDR3 DNA reads TGTGCCAGCAGAACTAGAGTTTCCGGGACCTACACCTTC.

This clonotype was counted only a few times. The chain couples TRBV7-6 to TRBJ2-5, with 12 nucleotides matching TRBD2. The germline V gene encodes CDR1 SGHVS and CDR2 FNYEAQ. The V and J ends lost 4 bases and 2 bases, in that order; junction bases with no gene match: 8. The CDR3 loop spans 17 amino acids. CDR3 nucleotide sequence: TGTGCCAGCAGCTCCGCTAAACTAGCGGGAGGTCAAGAGACCCAGTACTTC. Its translation: CASSSAKLAGGQETQYF. The full variable domain, in which reference TRBV7-6 and TRBJ2-5 provide the parts outside the CDR3, is GAGVSQSPRYKVTKRGQDVALRCDPISGHVSLYWYRQALGQGPEFLTYFNYEAQQDKSGLPNDRFSAERPEGSISTLTIQRTEQRDSAMYRCASSSAKLAGGQETQYFGPGTRLLVL.

This clonotype appeared a few times. This chain joins TRBV3-1 and TRBJ2-1; D may match TRBD1 or TRBD2 (5 bases each). The V and J ends lost 4 bases and 0 bases respectively, with 10 bases between them. The germline gives CDR1 LGHDT, CDR2 YNNKEL (reference sequence). This CDR3 spans 15 amino acids. The CDR3 sequence: CASSRGTVSYNEQFF. The DNA for the CDR3 is TGTGCCAGCAGCCGGGGGACGGTCTCCTACAATGAGCAGTTCTTC.

This clonotype was detected once. The chain is built from TRBV7-9 and TRBJ2-3; possible D gene TRBD1, 6 bases. Germline V gives CDR1 SEHNR, CDR2 FQNEAQ (reference sequence). V was shortened by 6 bases and J by 0 bases, with 19 bases between the two germline ends. The CDR3 is 17 residues long. CDR3 loop: CASRPPRGQKSTDTQYF. CDR3 nucleotides: TGTGCCAGCAGGCCACCGAGAGGACAGAAAAGCACAGATACGCAGTATTTT.

The J gene is TRBJ2-5, the V gene TRBV12-3 or TRBV12-4, with 7 bases identical to TRBD1. This CDR3 is 14 amino acids long. Trimming cost V 3 bases and J 10 bases; bases outside gene matches: 11. The CDR3 loop is CASSLRDRQEYQYF. CDR3 sequence (DNA): TGTGCCAGCAGTTTGAGGGACAGACAAGAGTACCAGTACTTC.

The chain has TRBV2 and TRBJ2-3; tentative D call: TRBD2 (5 bases). The germline V gene encodes CDR1 SNHLY and CDR2 FYNNEI. The CDR3 runs 12 residues. The ends were cut back, 1 base at V and 8 bases at J, with 7 bases in the middle. As DNA, the CDR3 is TGTGCCAGCAGTGAAGGTGGGAGTACGCAGTATTTT. Protein: CASSEGGSTQYF.

The V gene is TRBV19, the J gene TRBJ2-3; 7 nucleotides align to TRBD1. Germline lookup yields CDR1 LNHDA and CDR2 SQIVND (reference sequence). J lost 3 bases, V lost 6 bases, and 6 bases had no gene match. This CDR3 has 14 amino acids. DNA for the CDR3: TGTGCCAGTAGGAAGACAGGGAGTACAGATACGCAGTATTTT. Encoded protein: CASRKTGSTDTQYF.

This clonotype was seen a few times. This sequence joins TRBV20-1 and TRBJ2-1, with TRBD2 matching over 11 bases. The CDR3 loop spans 16 amino acids. Germline lookup yields CDR1 DFQATT and CDR2 SNEGSKA (reference sequence). The V segment lost 2 bases and the J segment 5 bases; nucleotides outside the gene matches: 8. For the CDR3, the DNA is TGCAGTGCTAGAAACCCGGGACTAGCGGAACACAATGAGCAGTTCTTC. This sequence encodes CSARNPGLAEHNEQFF.

The J gene is TRBJ2-3, the V gene TRBV3-1, with D possibly TRBD1 on 6 matching bases. The CDR3 has 15 residues. V lost 4 bases to trimming and J lost 2 bases, with 13 bases between them. CDR1 and CDR2 (germline): LGHDT, YNNKEL (reference sequence). CDR3 bases: TGTGCCAGCAGCCTCCGGGACACATTCACAGATACGCAGTATTTT. This sequence encodes CASSLRDTFTDTQYF.

This clonotype occurred a few times. This chain connects TRBV7-3 to TRBJ2-7, with TRBD1 as a possible D gene (9 bases). V was pared by 5 bases and J by 6 bases, with 23 bases between. Germline loops: CDR1 SGHTA, CDR2 FQGTGA. This CDR3 is 16 amino acids long. CDR3 DNA: TGTGCCAGCAGCCCTGCGGGGGGACAGGGTTCAGGCGAGCAGTACTTC. It codes for CASSPAGGQGSGEQYF.